This TCR beta chain came from a study of T cell responses to AZD1222 COVID-19 vaccine. Findings of the study overall: Regions 160-218 and 743-854 held dominance among vaccine-associated CD4 TCRs, which spanned spike. Per reports, nearly half of all spike-specific TCRs target regions that are unmutated in variants. Spike-specific TCR breadth and depth went up after people got two AZD1222 doses. White British donors predominated, females outnumbered males, and clonal diversity was possibly underestimated.

As to this clone: Its matching antigen is unknown.

The repertoire was sequenced with immunoSEQ multiplex PCR; TCRdb's copy has only in-frame clones and lacks some. Of 250,000 to 300,000 clones listed, approximately 94% are singletons. Germline CDR1 is LGHDT and CDR2 is YNNKEL (reference sequence). V gave up 1 base and J gave up 4 bases, with 5 bases separating them. This CDR3 is 13 amino acids long. The sample was peripheral blood, taken 28 days after the second AZD1222 dose. The V and J genes are TRBV3-1 (or the pseudogene TRBV3-2) and TRBJ2-4; no clear D. The TCR originated in an adult who received the AZD1222 COVID-19 vaccine. As DNA, the CDR3 is TGTGCCAGCAGCCAAGCTGGGAAAAACATTCAGTACTTC. Translation gives CASSQAGKNIQYF.